The clone carrying this T cell receptor (beta chain) was seen repeatedly, ten times or more. The target antigen is unknown. The data originate from a study of CD8 T cells in ankylosing spondylitis. Findings and limits, study-wide: Earlier work had already found some motif variants in reactive arthritis synovial fluid and blood. Disease-linked clones were reportedly significantly enriched in matched ankylosing spondylitis synovial fluid. Ankylosing spondylitis blood seemed to carry a telltale TCR beta motif made of about 8 highly homologous variants.

Quantitative 5'-RACE with molecular barcodes produced the TCR beta libraries. TCRdb re-called the 5' RACE reads with MiXCR, one entry per CDR3 protein. Of about 90,000 distinct CDR3 sequences listed, just under 9% were seen once; the top ten hold about a third. This CDR3 comprises 13 residues. Germline values: CDR1 DFQATT, CDR2 SNEGSKA (reference sequence). V trimming: 2 bases; J trimming: 6 bases; junction bases outside the gene matches: 5. The receptor was isolated from a male donor with ankylosing spondylitis. Sequencing was carried out using blood, either unsorted or a sorted T cell fraction (not recorded which). The gene calls are TRBV20-1 and TRBJ2-7; 9 bases line up with TRBD1. CDR3 DNA sequence: TGCAGTGCTAGACTGGGACAGGGCACCGAGCAGTACTTC. It is translated as CSARLGQGTEQYF.